This T cell receptor (beta chain) comes out of a study of T-cell memory formation after mild COVID-19. TCRdb recomputed calls from the 5' RACE reads with MiXCR, one row per CDR3 protein. The sample lists hundreds of thousands of distinct CDR3 sequences, over 25% occurring once. CDR3 length: 12 residues. Germline V lookup: CDR1 SEHNR, CDR2 FQNEAQ (reference sequence). Trimming shortened V by 6 bases and J by 5 bases, and 11 bases separated the two germline ends. At least ten counts were recorded for this clonotype. This receptor was taken from an adult woman who had mild COVID-19 (a few samples of this study predate the infection). Cell type and time point are not known. The V call is TRBV7-9, the J call TRBJ2-7; D unclear. The sample taken for sequencing was PBMCs or a T cell subset sorted from them (not recorded which). The CDR3 DNA is TGTGCCAGCAGGGCGTTAAGCCACGAGCAGTACTTC. The encoded protein is CASRALSHEQYF.